The 25 T cell receptor beta chains below all came from one sample that was sequenced in a study of neurological immune-mediated disorders. TCRdb passed the 5' RACE reads through MiXCR, listing each CDR3 protein once. Of roughly 70,000 distinct CDR3 sequences listed, roughly 4.8% are singletons. Sample: PBMCs. The receptors stem from a woman aged 70 to 79 with multiple sclerosis.

This clonotype showed up many times. The chain links TRBV20-1 to TRBJ1-5, with unresolved D. The ends were cut back, 0 bases at V and 9 bases at J, with 9 bases in the middle. This CDR3 is 12 amino acids long. The germline V gene encodes CDR1 DFQATT and CDR2 SNEGSKA (reference sequence). CDR3 sequence (DNA): TGCAGTGCTAGAGATGAGGTGAGGCCCCAGCATTTT. The encoded protein is CSARDEVRPQHF.

In this sample, this clonotype turned up many times. The chain couples TRBV7-2 to TRBJ2-1; 8 nucleotides match TRBD1. The CDR3 is made up of 16 amino acids. CDR1 is SGHTA and CDR2 is FQGNSA in the germline V gene. J was trimmed by 2 bases and V by 5 bases; bases with no gene match: 8. CDR3 in DNA: TGTGCCAGCAGCACCCGGACAGGGAACACCTACAATGAGCAGTTCTTC. Protein: CASSTRTGNTYNEQFF.

This clonotype was detected ten times or more. The J gene is TRBJ2-7, the V gene TRBV20-1; D gene uncertain. This CDR3 spans 13 amino acids. Germline CDR1 reads DFQATT; CDR2 reads SNEGSKA (reference sequence). Trimming took off 5 bases at V and 0 bases at J, with 11 bases between the two ends. The CDR3 is CSARQASSYEQYF. Here the CDR3 DNA reads TGCAGTGCTCGGCAGGCCAGCTCCTACGAGCAGTACTTC.

This clonotype was found many times. The chain has TRBV6-2 or TRBV6-3 and TRBJ2-7; 9 nucleotides agree with TRBD2. This CDR3 is 14 amino acids long. V trimming: 6 bases; J trimming: 0 bases; junction bases outside the gene matches: 3. Germline loops: CDR1 MNHEY, CDR2 SVGEGT. CDR3 in amino acids: CASSLTSGSYEQYF. Written as DNA, the CDR3 is TGTGCCAGCAGCCTGACTAGCGGCTCCTACGAGCAGTACTTC.

Ten or more counts support this clonotype. The V call is TRBV7-2, the J call TRBJ1-4; D unresolved. V shed 6 bases and J shed 8 bases, with 16 bases lying between them. The CDR3 is 14 residues long. Looked up from germline, CDR1 is SGHTA and CDR2 is FQGNSA. The chain's CDR3 is CASRAEETGEKLFF. DNA for the CDR3: TGTGCCAGCAGAGCGGAAGAAACGGGGGAAAAACTGTTTTTT.

There are many counts of this clonotype. The J gene is TRBJ1-6, the V gene TRBV7-2; possibly TRBD1 for D (6 bases). The V and J ends lost 1 base and 5 bases respectively, with 9 bases between them. CDR1 SGHTA and CDR2 FQGNSA come from the germline V gene. The length of the CDR3 is 15 residues. The CDR3 loop reads CASSLEGQNNSPLHF. The CDR3 DNA sequence: TGTGCCAGCAGCTTAGAGGGACAAAATAATTCACCCCTCCACTTT.

This clonotype was seen ten or more times. This chain links TRBV12-3 or TRBV12-4 with TRBJ1-3; a weak D match, TRBD1 (5 bases). The CDR3 has 13 residues. V was cut by 10 bases and J by 4 bases, with 14 bases left in between. The CDR3 DNA reads as TGTGCCAACATCCAGGGAGCAGGAAACACCATATATTTT. The encoded protein is CANIQGAGNTIYF.

At least ten counts were recorded for this clonotype. The CDR3 DNA reads TGTGCCAGCAGCCAAGATACCTACGAGCAGTACTTC. Its translation is CASSQDTYEQYF. The V and J genes are TRBV3-1 and TRBJ2-7; D is ambiguous. CDR1 and CDR2 (germline): LGHDT, YNNKEL (reference sequence). CDR3 size: 12 residues. V was cut by 0 bases and J by 2 bases, with 2 bases left in between.

Many counts were recorded for this clonotype. The genes are TRBV4-2 and TRBJ2-1, with TRBD2 matching over 7 bases. Per the germline V gene, CDR1 is LGHNA and CDR2 is YNFKEQ. V dropped 3 bases and J dropped 9; count of bases not matched to a gene: 5. This CDR3 is built from 13 residues. The CDR3 loop is CASSHGLEGEQFF. CDR3 DNA: TGTGCCAGCAGCCACGGACTAGAGGGTGAGCAGTTCTTC.

The table lists this clonotype with many counts. The chain joins TRBV7-2 to TRBJ2-1; D gene ambiguous. V was trimmed by 4 bases and J by 4 bases, leaving 5 bases between them. The CDR3 is 12 residues long. Germline V CDR1 and CDR2: SGHTA, FQGNSA. CDR3 in DNA: TGTGCCAGCAGCTCCATTTACAATGAGCAGTTCTTC. Translation: CASSSIYNEQFF. Full variable domain (outside the CDR3, taken from reference TRBV7-2 and TRBJ2-1): GAGVSQSPSNKVTEKGKDVELRCDPISGHTALYWYRQSLGQGLEFLIYFQGNSAPDKSGLPSDRFSAERTGGSVSTLTIQRTQQEDSAVYLCASSSIYNEQFFGPGTRLTVL.

This clonotype was found many times. This rearrangement joins TRBV5-5 to TRBJ2-1; 8 positions match TRBD2. J was trimmed by 9 bases and V by 1 base; bases with no gene match: 6. CDR3 length: 14 residues. The V gene's germline CDR1 is SGHKS and CDR2 YYEKEE (reference sequence). CDR3 coding DNA: TGTGCCAGCAGCTTGCCGGGACTAGTGGTTGAGCAGTTCTTC. Its protein is CASSLPGLVVEQFF.

Many counts were recorded for this clonotype. The J gene is TRBJ2-3, the V gene TRBV7-9; D is ambiguous. Trimming shortened V by 4 bases and J by 7 bases, and 9 bases separated the two germline ends. The CDR3 consists of 12 residues. Per germline, CDR1 SEHNR and CDR2 FQNEAQ (reference sequence). The CDR3 loop is CASSSRSHTQYF. The DNA for the CDR3 is TGTGCCAGCAGCTCTAGGAGCCATACGCAGTATTTT.

This clonotype was seen at least ten times. This rearrangement joins TRBV6-5 to TRBJ2-6; no clear D gene. Germline assignment: CDR1 MNHEY and CDR2 SVGAGI. The length of the CDR3 is 13 residues. The V end was cut by 5 bases, the J end by 4 bases, with 6 bases between. This CDR3 is CASSSGGANVLTF. The CDR3 coding sequence is TGTGCCAGCAGTAGTGGGGGGGCCAACGTCCTGACTTTC.

This clonotype was counted ten times or more. The chain is built from TRBV29-1 and TRBJ1-2, with TRBD1 matching 7 bases. The V gene's germline CDR1 is SQVTM and CDR2 ANQGSEA. The V and J ends lost 7 bases and 8 bases, in that order; junction bases with no gene match: 13. The CDR3 sequence is 13 residues long. The CDR3 loop is CSAATGASGGYTF. The DNA of the CDR3 is TGCAGCGCCGCCACAGGGGCCTCGGGAGGCTACACCTTC.

This clonotype was counted ten times or more. This chain uses TRBV21-1 with TRBJ1-2; TRBD1, the D gene given by the table, was not confirmed from the DNA. TRBV21-1 is termed a pseudogene. The CDR3 length is 16 residues. CDR3 DNA: TGTGCCAGCAGCAAAGCGGAGGGACAGGGGGCGATGAGCTACACCTTC. It is translated as CASSKAEGQGAMSYTF.

The chain uses TRBV21-1 and TRBJ2-6; the table's D call of TRBD1 was not tested on the DNA. TRBV21-1 is a recognized pseudogene. The CDR3 has 20 amino acids. The CDR3 sequence is CASSKPPSDSSSSGANVLTF. DNA of the CDR3: TGTGCCAGCAGCAAACCCCCCTCGGACAGTTCGAGCTCTGGGGCCAACGTCCTGACTTTC.

This clonotype appeared many times. The J gene is TRBJ2-6, the V gene TRBV3-1; tentatively, D is TRBD1 (6 bases). The V gene's germline CDR1 is LGHDT and CDR2 YNNKEL (reference sequence). The V gene lost 0 bases and the J gene lost 2 bases, with 14 bases spanning the gap. The CDR3 extends over 18 amino acids. CDR3 residues: CASSQEVGAAPGANVLTF. The CDR3 DNA follows: TGTGCCAGCAGCCAAGAAGTGGGGGCGGCTCCTGGGGCCAACGTCCTGACTTTC.

Of note for this clonotype: Being one base from a much bigger clone, this may be a read error. The rearrangement joins TRBV7-9 to TRBJ2-7; possible D gene TRBD2, 5 bases. The CDR3 consists of 12 residues. Trimming took 1 base from V and 11 from J, leaving 12 bases between them. Germline-derived CDR1 and CDR2 are SEHNR and FQNEAQ (reference sequence). CDR3 sequence: CASSLDAAGKYF. The CDR3 bases are TGTGCCAGCAGCTTAGATGCGGCCGGGAAGTACTTC.

For the CDR3, the DNA is TGCAGCGCCCAATCCAGGGCCGAGCAGTACTTC. Translated, it gives CSAQSRAEQYF. J is TRBJ2-7 and V is TRBV29-1; weak D call: TRBD1 (5 bases). CDR1 and CDR2 from the germline V gene are SQVTM and ANQGSEA. The CDR3 is 11 residues long. Trimming left V 7 bases short and J 6 bases short, with 13 bases between.

Regarding this clonotype: This may be a read error, as it is one base from a much larger clone. In DNA, the CDR3 is TGTGCCAGCAGCCAGGGGACTACGTCGAAGTATTTT. It encodes CASSQGTTSKYF. The chain recombines TRBV14 with TRBJ2-3, with 7 bases lining up with TRBD2. The V gene end was trimmed by 3 bases and the J gene end by 13 bases; junction bases not matched to a gene: 7. Germline CDR1 is SGHDN and CDR2 is FVKESK. The CDR3 sequence is 12 residues long.

This clonotype occurred a few times. The rearrangement joins TRBV10-3 to TRBJ2-5; D is ambiguous. The length of the CDR3 is 16 residues. The germline V gene encodes CDR1 ENHRY and CDR2 SYGVKD. V gave up 6 bases and J gave up 3 bases, with 20 bases separating them. The CDR3 loop is CAISKRMAGSEETQYF. Written as DNA, the CDR3 is TGTGCCATCAGCAAGAGGATGGCCGGGTCCGAAGAGACCCAGTACTTC.

This CDR3 reads CASSDPGGYNEQFF. CDR3 sequence (DNA): TGTGCCAGCAGCGACCCGGGTGGTTACAATGAGCAGTTCTTC. V and J are TRBV11-2 and TRBJ2-1; no definite D call. The CDR3 loop spans 14 amino acids. In germline, CDR1 is SGHAT, CDR2 FQNNGV. V dropped 5 bases and J dropped 4 bases, with 12 bases sitting between them.

This clonotype was seen a handful of times. The chain recombines TRBV30 with TRBJ2-3; D not resolved. The CDR3 is 13 residues long. CDR1 and CDR2 (germline): GTSNPN, SVGIG (reference sequence). The V gene lost 2 bases and the J gene lost 3 bases, with 9 bases spanning the gap. The CDR3 sequence is CAWSTTGTDTQYF. In nucleotides, the CDR3 is TGTGCCTGGAGTACCACCGGGACAGATACGCAGTATTTT.

This clonotype was detected ten times or more. The genes are TRBV24-1 and TRBJ1-5, with TRBD1 as a possible D gene (5 bases). The CDR3 is 15 residues long. The germline V and J ends were trimmed by 3 bases and 0 bases, with 8 bases remaining between them. Germline values: CDR1 KGHDR, CDR2 SFDVKD. CDR3 protein: CATSDGHHSNQPQHF. The CDR3 coding sequence is TGTGCCACCAGTGATGGACACCATAGCAATCAGCCCCAGCATTTT.

This chain joins TRBV9 and TRBJ1-6; 8 bases agree with TRBD1. Germline-derived CDR1 and CDR2 are SGDLS and YYNGEE. The V and J ends lost 2 bases and 9 bases, in that order; junction bases with no gene match: 10. This CDR3 comprises 16 residues. Here the CDR3 DNA reads TGTGCCAGCAGCGTTGCGGACAGGGCCGTCGGTTCACCCCTCCACTTT. It is translated as CASSVADRAVGSPLHF.